This T cell receptor beta chain comes out of a study of T cell responses to AZD1222 COVID-19 vaccine. Clones were sequenced by immunoSEQ multiplex PCR, and TCRdb holds only the in-frame ones, with some missing. The sample consists of approximately 150,000 clones, around 92% of them appearing once. Notes on the study in general: Sampling that yielded the repertoires occurred only after the peak T cell response. Spike-wide vaccine-associated CD4 TCRs dominated at 160-218 and 743-854. Baseline seropositivity characterized only a handful of AZD1222 recipients.

Germline lookup yields CDR1 SQVTM and CDR2 ANQGSEA. This CDR3 region has 14 residues. The trim removed 8 bases at V and 1 base at J, leaving 6 bases unmatched. On this clone itself: Its antigen is as yet unknown.

The chain uses TRBV29-1 and TRBJ2-1; the match to TRBD2 covers 9 bases. The sample here was peripheral blood, taken on day 0 of MenACWY control vaccination. The sequence derives from an adult in good health. The CDR3 is CSIERGASYNEQFF. The DNA of the CDR3 is TGCAGCATCGAGCGGGGGGCATCCTACAATGAGCAGTTCTTC.